What follows are 6 T cell receptor beta chains derived from one specimen sequenced in a study of blood T cells in healthy people across ages. A second PCR, run for roughly 7 to 12 cycles, used a sample-barcoded 5' primer plus a J-beta primer mix. TCRdb itself ran the 5' RACE reads through MiXCR, one entry per CDR3 protein. The sample yields about 1.4 million distinct CDR3 sequences, around 59% seen once. The sample comprised blood. Receptors were obtained from a man between 18 and 29 years old in good health.

The chain joins TRBV5-5 to TRBJ2-2; 7 nucleotides agree with TRBD2. Trimming cost V 3 bases and J 7 bases; bases outside gene matches: 3. This CDR3 is 13 amino acids long. Germline CDR1 and CDR2: SGHKS and YYEKEE (reference sequence). The CDR3 sequence is CASSWGGNGELFF. The CDR3 nucleotides read TGTGCCAGCAGCTGGGGGGGGAACGGGGAGCTGTTTTTT.

The chain employs TRBV7-9 and TRBJ1-2; D is uncertain. Germline V lookup: CDR1 SEHNR, CDR2 FQNEAQ (reference sequence). The CDR3 covers 15 residues. V lost 2 bases and J 0 bases, leaving 10 bases between the germline ends. The CDR3 nucleotides read TGTGCCAGCAGCTTAAGGGCAGGTTCTAACTATGGCTACACCTTC. This gives the protein CASSLRAGSNYGYTF.

Notes on this clonotype: This may be a read error: a much more frequent sequence differs by one nucleotide. The chain is built from TRBV20-1 and TRBJ2-4, with 7 bases matching TRBD1. Gene TRBJ2-7 matches the end of the DNA better, so the J call may be wrong. Germline CDR1 and CDR2: DFQATT and SNEGSKA (reference sequence). This CDR3 contains 11 residues. The CDR3 DNA reads TGCAGTGCTAGACAGGGGGACGAGCAGTACTTC. This encodes CSARQGDEQYF.

The genes are TRBV27 and TRBJ1-5, with 7 positions matching TRBD1. Trimming cost V 5 bases and J 6 bases; bases outside gene matches: 13. Looked up from germline, CDR1 is MNHEY and CDR2 is SMNVEV (reference sequence). This CDR3 region has 16 residues. The CDR3 DNA reads TGTGCCAGCAGTCGCAATCGACAGGGAGTAGTTCAGCCCCAGCATTTT. It yields the protein CASSRNRQGVVQPQHF.

This clonotype occurred a few times. J is TRBJ1-4 and V is TRBV6-5; D uncertain. CDR1 and CDR2 (germline): MNHEY, SVGAGI. There are 14 residues in the CDR3. V was clipped by 5 bases and J by 5 bases, with 12 bases between them. The CDR3 protein is CASSPDLRNEKLFF. Written as DNA, the CDR3 is TGTGCCAGCAGTCCGGACCTCAGGAATGAAAAACTGTTTTTT.

On this clonotype: A read error may account for a junction end that differs from germline. V and J are TRBV7-9 and TRBJ2-3; D is perhaps TRBD2 (5 bases). The CDR3 covers 15 residues. Germline lookup yields CDR1 SEHNR and CDR2 FQNEAQ (reference sequence). The CDR3 DNA sequence: TGTGCCAGCGGCTTAGGACCAGCGGGCACAGATACGCAGTATTTT. Translated, it gives CASGLGPAGTDTQYF.